Listed here are 23 T cell receptor beta chains from one sample, sequenced in a study of glioma-infiltrating T cells after dendritic cell vaccination. Sequencing used immunoSEQ multiplex PCR; TCRdb keeps in-frame clones, though not all of them. The data hold about 30,000 clones, with approximately 91% observed a single time. The sequences come from blood, collected before dendritic cell vaccination. These receptors all come from a human donor with glioblastoma.

The chain combines TRBV18 with TRBJ2-7; TRBD1 matches at 9 bases. The V and J ends lost 3 bases and 3 bases, in that order; junction bases with no gene match: 3. The germline V gene has CDR1 KGHSH and CDR2 LQKENI. The CDR3 contains 14 residues. CDR3 DNA sequence: TGTGCCAGCTCACCCAGGACAGGGGACTACGAGCAGTACTTC. It is translated as CASSPRTGDYEQYF.

V is TRBV30 and J is TRBJ1-2, with 9 nucleotides matching TRBD1. V was clipped by 3 bases and J by 5 bases; unmatched bases: 1. CDR1 is GTSNPN and CDR2 is SVGIG in the germline V gene (reference sequence). The CDR3 has 12 residues. CDR3 nucleotide sequence: TGTGCCTGGAGGGACAGGGGTTATGGCTACACCTTC. This gives the protein CAWRDRGYGYTF.

In its sample, this clone was seen once. The V gene is TRBV6-5, the J gene TRBJ1-2; maybe TRBD1 (5 bases). V gave up 6 bases and J gave up 10 bases, with 21 bases separating them. Germline CDR1 is MNHEY and CDR2 is SVGAGI. CDR3 size: 14 residues. The CDR3 DNA is TGTGCCAGCAGGGACCTCAGGGATAGGTTCGTCTACACCTTC. Translation: CASRDLRDRFVYTF.

V gene TRBV5-4 combines with J gene TRBJ2-3, with a tentative D call TRBD1 (5 bases). Germline V gene lookup returns CDR1 SGHNT and CDR2 YYREEE (reference sequence). Trimming stripped 3 bases from V and 4 bases from J, with 15 bases between. This CDR3 is built from 15 residues. This CDR3 reads CASSWGRQNADTQYF. Written as DNA, the CDR3 is TGTGCCAGCAGCTGGGGTAGACAGAACGCAGATACGCAGTATTTT. Looking up the rest from reference TRBV5-4 and TRBJ2-3 gives the full variable domain: ETGVTQSPTHLIKTRGQQVTLRCSSQSGHNTVSWYQQALGQGPQFIFQYYREEENGRGNFPPRFSGLQFPNYSSELNVNALELDDSALYLCASSWGRQNADTQYFGPGTRLTVL.

The chain recombines TRBV2 with TRBJ1-4; tentatively, D is TRBD1 (5 bases). The CDR3 runs to 13 residues. V gave up 11 bases and J gave up 8 bases, with 18 bases separating them. CDR1 SNHLY and CDR2 FYNNEI come from the germline V gene. The CDR3 sequence is CAGSRDGGEKLFF. For the CDR3, the DNA is TGTGCCGGATCCCGGGACGGGGGGGAAAAACTGTTTTTT.

The chain links TRBV5-1 to TRBJ1-2; D might be TRBD1 (6 bases). Germline assignment: CDR1 SGHRS and CDR2 YFSETQ. V was trimmed by 4 bases and J by 1 base, leaving 26 bases between them. The CDR3 extends over 19 amino acids. DNA for the CDR3: TGCGCCAGCAGCAAACGGACCAACAGGGAATTCTCCCTTAACTATGGCTACACCTTC. Its protein product is CASSKRTNREFSLNYGYTF.

The J gene is TRBJ2-5, the V gene TRBV5-1; 7 nucleotides line up with TRBD2. The CDR3 extends over 14 amino acids. Trimming at V came to 4 bases and at J to 5 bases, leaving 8 bases not matched to a gene. CDR1 is SGHRS, CDR2 YFSETQ, per germline. The CDR3: CASSEAGVDETQYF. CDR3 sequence (DNA): TGCGCCAGCAGCGAGGCGGGGGTGGATGAGACCCAGTACTTC.

The rearrangement links TRBV4-2 to TRBJ2-5; D may be TRBD1 (5 bases). Germline V gene data show CDR1 as LGHNA and CDR2 as YNFKEQ. CDR3 size: 15 residues. V was cut by 4 bases and J by 0 bases, with 12 bases left in between. The CDR3 loop is CASSPSGRYQETQYF. DNA of the CDR3: TGTGCCAGCAGCCCGTCAGGGCGCTACCAAGAGACCCAGTACTTC.

This clone was seen a single time. This chain connects TRBV5-4 to TRBJ2-7, with a tentative D call TRBD2 (5 bases). The V gene lost 2 bases and the J gene lost 7 bases, with 13 bases spanning the gap. Germline loops: CDR1 SGHNT, CDR2 YYREEE (reference sequence). The CDR3 contains 13 residues. The chain's CDR3 is CASSFGPPGEQYF. In DNA, the CDR3 is TGTGCCAGCAGCTTCGGACCCCCGGGGGAGCAGTACTTC.

The rearrangement uses TRBV7-9 and TRBJ2-7, with a tentative D call TRBD1 (5 bases). The CDR3 runs 14 residues. V dropped 2 bases and J dropped 1 base, with 9 bases sitting between them. Per germline, CDR1 SEHNR and CDR2 FQNEAQ (reference sequence). This CDR3 reads CASSLPRASYEQYF. The CDR3 coding sequence is TGTGCCAGCAGCTTACCCAGGGCTTCCTACGAGCAGTACTTC.

This sequence joins TRBV11-2 and TRBJ2-7; a weak D match, TRBD2 (6 bases). CDR1 is SGHAT and CDR2 is FQNNGV in the germline V gene. Trimming pared 5 bases from V and 7 bases from J, leaving 24 bases between. The CDR3 has 16 residues. The CDR3 DNA sequence: TGTGCCAGCAGCGCGACCGGGGGAGGCTGGGAGCGTGAGCAGTACTTC. Amino acids: CASSATGGGWEREQYF.

The chain links TRBV7-2 to TRBJ1-6; D remains ambiguous. This CDR3 region has 14 residues. The V end lost 5 bases, the J end lost 7 bases, and 12 bases lay between the germline ends. The germline V gene has CDR1 SGHTA and CDR2 FQGNSA. The CDR3 nucleotides are TGTGCCAGCAGCCCCCAGGCCACCAATTCACCCCTCCACTTT. It encodes CASSPQATNSPLHF. Full variable domain (outside the CDR3, taken from reference TRBV7-2 and TRBJ1-6): GAGVSQSPSNKVTEKGKDVELRCDPISGHTALYWYRQSLGQGLEFLIYFQGNSAPDKSGLPSDRFSAERTGGSVSTLTIQRTQQEDSAVYLCASSPQATNSPLHFGNGTRLTVT.

This chain links TRBV6-5 with TRBJ1-2; no firm D call. There are 14 residues in the CDR3. Germline CDR1 and CDR2: MNHEY and SVGAGI. Trimming took off 0 bases at V and 8 bases at J, with 13 bases between the two ends. CDR3 nucleotides: TGTGCCAGCAGTTACTCGAACTATCGGGTCGGCTACACCTTC. It codes for CASSYSNYRVGYTF.

CDR3 DNA sequence: TGTGCCAGCAGCCCACCAGGGACAGGGGCCTACGAGCAGTACTTC. It yields the protein CASSPPGTGAYEQYF. The chain joins TRBV7-2 to TRBJ2-7, with TRBD1 matching over 10 bases. Losses at the gene ends were 5 bases for V and 2 bases for J; bases not matched to a gene: 6. CDR1 SGHTA and CDR2 FQGNSA come from the germline V gene. The CDR3 is made up of 15 amino acids.

This chain uses TRBV11-2 with TRBJ2-7, with D unclear. This CDR3 is built from 14 residues. Trimming took 1 base from V and 3 from J, leaving 10 bases between them. Germline values: CDR1 SGHAT, CDR2 FQNNGV. Written as DNA, the CDR3 is TGTGCCAGCAGCTTAGGTCCGGTTCGCTACGAGCAGTACTTC. Protein: CASSLGPVRYEQYF. The entire variable domain, with the rest obtained from reference TRBV11-2 and TRBJ2-7, is as follows: EAGVAQSPRYKIIEKRQSVAFWCNPISGHATLYWYQQILGQGPKLLIQFQNNGVVDDSQLPKDRFSAERLKGVDSTLKIQPAKLEDSAVYLCASSLGPVRYEQYFGPGTRLTVT.

The V call is TRBV6-1, the J call TRBJ1-1, with 10 bases fitting TRBD1. The CDR3 length is 17 residues. V lost 4 bases to trimming and J lost 2 bases; unmatched junction nucleotides: 10. The V gene's germline CDR1 is MNHNS and CDR2 SASEGT. The CDR3 nucleotides read TGTGCCAGCAGTGCATCCGGGACAGGGGCCTATAACACTGAAGCTTTCTTT. Amino acids: CASSASGTGAYNTEAFF.

The V and J genes are TRBV10-3 and TRBJ2-7, with a possible D match to TRBD1 (6 bases). The V and J ends lost 7 bases and 3 bases respectively, with 19 bases between them. The CDR3 spans 15 residues. In germline, CDR1 is ENHRY, CDR2 SYGVKD. The CDR3: CAITQGSGRNYEQYF. CDR3 DNA: TGTGCCATCACTCAGGGGTCTGGACGGAACTACGAGCAGTACTTC.

The rearrangement uses TRBV2 and TRBJ2-3; 9 nucleotides agree with TRBD1. J gave up 6 bases and V 3 bases, and 4 bases lay outside the gene matches. The CDR3 covers 14 residues. Germline CDR1 reads SNHLY; CDR2 reads FYNNEI. The CDR3 loop is CASSEGTGTDTQYF. The CDR3 nucleotides are TGTGCCAGCAGTGAGGGGACAGGGACGGATACGCAGTATTTT.

The chain combines TRBV10-1 with TRBJ1-1; 8 nucleotides line up with TRBD1. J lost 4 bases, V lost 7 bases, and 5 bases had no gene match. The CDR3 has 13 amino acids. Germline V gene sequence: CDR1 WNHNN, CDR2 SYGVQD (reference sequence). The DNA for the CDR3 is TGCGCCAGCAACGACAGGGGAAGCACTGAAGCTTTCTTT. It yields the protein CASNDRGSTEAFF.

J is TRBJ1-4 and V is TRBV15; 7 positions match TRBD1. Germline loops: CDR1 LNHNV, CDR2 YYDKDF (reference sequence). Losses at the gene ends were 1 base for V and 8 bases for J; bases not matched to a gene: 7. The CDR3 consists of 15 residues. The CDR3, as DNA: TGTGCCACCAGCAGAGTACAGGGGTCGGGGGAAAAACTGTTTTTT. Translated, it gives CATSRVQGSGEKLFF.

V is TRBV5-1 and J is TRBJ2-3; 8 bases fit TRBD2. V shed 3 bases and J 4 bases; nucleotides not matched to a gene: 10. Germline lookup yields CDR1 SGHRS and CDR2 YFSETQ. The CDR3 runs to 16 residues. The CDR3: CASSSVGTRLPDTQYF. CDR3 coding DNA: TGCGCCAGCAGCTCCGTCGGGACTAGGCTCCCAGATACGCAGTATTTT.

V and J are TRBV5-5 and TRBJ1-1; possibly TRBD1 for D (5 bases). This CDR3 region has 14 residues. Germline CDR1 reads SGHKS; CDR2 reads YYEKEE (reference sequence). V gave up 1 base and J gave up 6 bases, with 13 bases separating them. The CDR3 spells CASSLRQGGAEAFF. The CDR3 DNA reads as TGTGCCAGCAGCTTGAGGCAGGGTGGAGCTGAAGCTTTCTTT.

This clone was detected only a few times. The J gene is TRBJ2-3, the V gene TRBV4-1; D call uncertain. The CDR3 is 15 residues long. V was cut by 1 base and J by 1 base, with 9 bases left in between. In germline, CDR1 is MGHRA, CDR2 YSYEKL. Here the CDR3 DNA reads TGCGCCAGCAGCCAAGGAGCCTTCGGCACAGATACGCAGTATTTT. This encodes CASSQGAFGTDTQYF.